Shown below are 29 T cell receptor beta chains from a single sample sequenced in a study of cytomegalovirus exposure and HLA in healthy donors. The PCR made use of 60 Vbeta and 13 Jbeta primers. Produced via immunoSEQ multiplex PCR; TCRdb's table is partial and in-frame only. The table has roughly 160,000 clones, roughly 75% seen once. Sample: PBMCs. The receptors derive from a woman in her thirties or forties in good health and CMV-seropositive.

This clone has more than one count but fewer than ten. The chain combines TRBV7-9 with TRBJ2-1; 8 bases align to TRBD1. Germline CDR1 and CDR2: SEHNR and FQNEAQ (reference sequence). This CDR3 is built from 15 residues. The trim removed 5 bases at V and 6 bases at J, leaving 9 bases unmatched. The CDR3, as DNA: TGTGCCAGCAGCCCTAAGACAGGGGTGATCAATGAGCAGTTCTTC. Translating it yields CASSPKTGVINEQFF.

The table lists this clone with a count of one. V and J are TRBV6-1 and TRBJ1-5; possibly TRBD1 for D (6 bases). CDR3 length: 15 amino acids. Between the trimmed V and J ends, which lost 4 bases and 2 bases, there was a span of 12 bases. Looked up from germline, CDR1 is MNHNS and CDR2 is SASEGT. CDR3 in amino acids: CASSGPGVGNQPQHF. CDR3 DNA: TGTGCCAGCAGTGGTCCAGGGGTAGGCAATCAGCCCCAGCATTTT.

The CDR3 DNA reads TGTGCCAGCGTTGTGGGGGGTCCTAACTATGGCTACACCTTC. Translating it yields CASVVGGPNYGYTF. The chain joins TRBV28 to TRBJ1-2; D perhaps matches TRBD1 (5 bases). V dropped 8 bases and J dropped 0 bases, with 13 bases sitting between them. The CDR3 runs 14 residues. From germline, CDR1 is MDHEN and CDR2 SYDVKM.

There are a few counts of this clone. CDR3: CASSLELAGVGDTQYF. The DNA for the CDR3 is TGTGCCAGCAGCTTAGAGTTAGCGGGAGTAGGAGATACGCAGTATTTT. The rearrangement links TRBV7-9 to TRBJ2-3; 9 nucleotides align to TRBD2. V was pared by 1 base and J by 5 bases, with 7 bases of the junction left unmatched. Germline loops: CDR1 SEHNR, CDR2 FQNEAQ (reference sequence). This CDR3 contains 16 residues.

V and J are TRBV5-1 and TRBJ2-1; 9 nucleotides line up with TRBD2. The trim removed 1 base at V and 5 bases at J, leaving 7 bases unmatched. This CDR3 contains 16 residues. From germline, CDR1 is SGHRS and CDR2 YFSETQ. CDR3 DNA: TGCGCCAGCAGCTTGCCCGTGTCTAGCGGGAACAATGAGCAGTTCTTC. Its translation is CASSLPVSSGNNEQFF. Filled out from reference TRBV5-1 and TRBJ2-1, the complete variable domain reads KAGVTQTPRYLIKTRGQQVTLSCSPISGHRSVSWYQQTPGQGLQFLFEYFSETQRNKGNFPGRFSGRQFSNSRSEMNVSTLELGDSALYLCASSLPVSSGNNEQFFGPGTRLTVL.

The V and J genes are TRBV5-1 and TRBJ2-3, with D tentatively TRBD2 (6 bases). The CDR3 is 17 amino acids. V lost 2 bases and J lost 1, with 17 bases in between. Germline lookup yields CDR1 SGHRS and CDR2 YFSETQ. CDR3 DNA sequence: TGCGCCAGCAGCTTTAAAATCCCCAGGGAGGGCACAGATACGCAGTATTTT. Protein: CASSFKIPREGTDTQYF. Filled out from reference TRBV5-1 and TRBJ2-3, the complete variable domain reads KAGVTQTPRYLIKTRGQQVTLSCSPISGHRSVSWYQQTPGQGLQFLFEYFSETQRNKGNFPGRFSGRQFSNSRSEMNVSTLELGDSALYLCASSFKIPREGTDTQYFGPGTRLTVL.

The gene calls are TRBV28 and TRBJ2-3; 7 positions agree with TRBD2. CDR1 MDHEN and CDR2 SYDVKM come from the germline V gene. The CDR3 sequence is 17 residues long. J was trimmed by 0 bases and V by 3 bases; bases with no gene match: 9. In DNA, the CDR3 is TGTGCCAGCAGTTTCCCTGCTAGCGGAGATAGCACAGATACGCAGTATTTT. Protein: CASSFPASGDSTDTQYF.

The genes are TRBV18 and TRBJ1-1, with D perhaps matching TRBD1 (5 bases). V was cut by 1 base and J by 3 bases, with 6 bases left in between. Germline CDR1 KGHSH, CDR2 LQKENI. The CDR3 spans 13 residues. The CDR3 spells CASSPRRDTEAFF. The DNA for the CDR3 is TGTGCCAGCTCACCACGCAGGGACACTGAAGCTTTCTTT.

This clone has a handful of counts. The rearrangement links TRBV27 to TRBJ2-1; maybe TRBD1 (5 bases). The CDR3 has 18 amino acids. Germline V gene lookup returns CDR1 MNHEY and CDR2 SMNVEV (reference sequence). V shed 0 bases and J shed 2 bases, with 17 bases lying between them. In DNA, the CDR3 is TGTGCCAGCAGTTTATCTGCCGAGACGTCAGGGCCCTACAATGAGCAGTTCTTC. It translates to CASSLSAETSGPYNEQFF.

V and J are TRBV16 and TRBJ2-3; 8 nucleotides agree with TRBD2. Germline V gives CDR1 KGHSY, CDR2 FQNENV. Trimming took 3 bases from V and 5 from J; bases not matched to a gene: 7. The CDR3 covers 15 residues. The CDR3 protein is CASSHESGGRDTQYF. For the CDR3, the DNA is TGTGCCAGCAGCCATGAGTCGGGGGGGAGAGATACGCAGTATTTT.

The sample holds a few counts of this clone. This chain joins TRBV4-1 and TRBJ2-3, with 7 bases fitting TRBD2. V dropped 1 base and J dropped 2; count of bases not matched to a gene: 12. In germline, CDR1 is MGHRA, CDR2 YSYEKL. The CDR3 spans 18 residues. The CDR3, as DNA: TGCGCCAGCAGCCAAGTGGGAGGGCAGTCGTCCCTCACAGATACGCAGTATTTT. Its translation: CASSQVGGQSSLTDTQYF.

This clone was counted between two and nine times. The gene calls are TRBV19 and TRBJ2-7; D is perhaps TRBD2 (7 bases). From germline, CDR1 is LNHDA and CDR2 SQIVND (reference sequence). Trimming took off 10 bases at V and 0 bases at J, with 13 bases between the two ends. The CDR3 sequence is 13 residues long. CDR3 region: CATQRDNSYEQYF. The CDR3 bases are TGTGCCACTCAGCGGGACAACTCCTACGAGCAGTACTTC.

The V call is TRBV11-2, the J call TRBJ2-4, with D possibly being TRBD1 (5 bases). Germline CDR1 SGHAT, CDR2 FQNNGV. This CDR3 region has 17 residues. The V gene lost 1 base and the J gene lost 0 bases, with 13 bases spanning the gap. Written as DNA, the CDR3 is TGTGCCAGCAGCTTAGTGTCAGGGTGGAAAGCCAAAAACATTCAGTACTTC. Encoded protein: CASSLVSGWKAKNIQYF.

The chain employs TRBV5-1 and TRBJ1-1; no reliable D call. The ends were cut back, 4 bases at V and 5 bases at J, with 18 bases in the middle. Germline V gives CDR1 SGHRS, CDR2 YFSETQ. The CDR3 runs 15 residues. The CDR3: CASSLGDHSGTEAFF. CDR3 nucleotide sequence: TGCGCCAGCAGCCTGGGTGACCATTCAGGAACTGAAGCTTTCTTT.

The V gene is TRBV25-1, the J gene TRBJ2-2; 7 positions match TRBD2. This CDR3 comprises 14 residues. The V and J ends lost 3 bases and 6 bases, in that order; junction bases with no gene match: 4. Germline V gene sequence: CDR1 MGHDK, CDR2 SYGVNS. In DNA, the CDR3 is TGTGCCAGCAGTGAGAGTCTAGCGGCCGGGGAGCTGTTTTTT. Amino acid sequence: CASSESLAAGELFF.

The CDR3 sequence is CASKQGHNEQFF. CDR3 coding DNA: TGTGCCAGCAAACAGGGCCACAATGAGCAGTTCTTC. V is TRBV6-1 and J is TRBJ2-1; D perhaps matches TRBD1 (6 bases). Germline values: CDR1 MNHNS, CDR2 SASEGT. V gave up 7 bases and J gave up 5 bases, with 9 bases separating them. CDR3 length: 12 amino acids.

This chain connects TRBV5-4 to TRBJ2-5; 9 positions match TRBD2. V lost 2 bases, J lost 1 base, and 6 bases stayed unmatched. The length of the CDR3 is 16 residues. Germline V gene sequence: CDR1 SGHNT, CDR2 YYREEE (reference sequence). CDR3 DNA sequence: TGTGCCAGCAGCTTACGACTAGCGGTAGGCCAAGAGACCCAGTACTTC. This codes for CASSLRLAVGQETQYF.

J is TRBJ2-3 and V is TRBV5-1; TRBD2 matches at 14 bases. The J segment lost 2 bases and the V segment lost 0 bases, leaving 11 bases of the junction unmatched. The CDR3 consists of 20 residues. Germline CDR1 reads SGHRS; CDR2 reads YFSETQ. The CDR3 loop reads CASSLGDRAGLAGATDTQYF. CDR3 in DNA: TGCGCCAGCAGCTTGGGCGACAGAGCGGGACTAGCGGGAGCCACAGATACGCAGTATTTT.

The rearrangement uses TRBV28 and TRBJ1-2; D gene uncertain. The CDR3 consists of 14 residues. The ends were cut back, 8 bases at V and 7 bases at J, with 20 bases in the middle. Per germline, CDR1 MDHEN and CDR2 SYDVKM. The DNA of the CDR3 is TGTGCCAGCTCCTCGTTAAACGGCCGGGGTGGCTACACCTTC. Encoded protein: CASSSLNGRGGYTF.

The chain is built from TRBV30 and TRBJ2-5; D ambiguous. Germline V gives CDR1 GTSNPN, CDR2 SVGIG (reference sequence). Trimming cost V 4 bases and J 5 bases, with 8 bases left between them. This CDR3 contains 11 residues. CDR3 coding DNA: TGTGCCTGGACCCTGAGGGAGACCCAGTACTTC. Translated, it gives CAWTLRETQYF. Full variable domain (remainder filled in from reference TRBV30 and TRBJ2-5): SQTIHQWPATLVQPVGSPLSLECTVEGTSNPNLYWYRQAAGRGLQLLFYSVGIGQISSEVPQNLSASRPQDRQFILSSKKLLLSDSGFYLCAWTLRETQYFGPGTRLLVL.

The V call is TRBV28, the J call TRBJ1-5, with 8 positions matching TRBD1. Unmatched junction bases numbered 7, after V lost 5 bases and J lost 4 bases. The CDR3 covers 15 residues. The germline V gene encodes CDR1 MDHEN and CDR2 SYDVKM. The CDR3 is CASSTPGGGNQPQHF. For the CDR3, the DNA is TGTGCCAGCAGTACACCAGGGGGCGGAAATCAGCCCCAGCATTTT.

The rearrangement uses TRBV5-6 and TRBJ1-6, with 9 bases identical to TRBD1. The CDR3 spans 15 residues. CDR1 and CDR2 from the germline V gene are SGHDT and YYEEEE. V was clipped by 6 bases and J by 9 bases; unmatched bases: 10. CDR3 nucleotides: TGTGCCAGCAAGGGGACAGGGAAGGAGATTTCACCCCTCCACTTT. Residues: CASKGTGKEISPLHF.

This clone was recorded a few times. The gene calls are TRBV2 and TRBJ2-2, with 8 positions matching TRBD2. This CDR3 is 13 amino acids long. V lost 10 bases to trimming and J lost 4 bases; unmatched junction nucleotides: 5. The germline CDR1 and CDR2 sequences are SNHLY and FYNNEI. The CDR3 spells CAIAGFVTGELFF. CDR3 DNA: TGTGCCATAGCGGGATTCGTCACCGGGGAGCTGTTTTTT.

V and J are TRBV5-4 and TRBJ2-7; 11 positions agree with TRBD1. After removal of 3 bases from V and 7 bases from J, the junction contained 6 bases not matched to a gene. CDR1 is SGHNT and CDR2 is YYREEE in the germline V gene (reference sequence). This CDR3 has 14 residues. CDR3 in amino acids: CASSSDRGREEQYF. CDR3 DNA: TGTGCCAGCAGCTCGGACAGGGGGCGCGAGGAGCAGTACTTC.

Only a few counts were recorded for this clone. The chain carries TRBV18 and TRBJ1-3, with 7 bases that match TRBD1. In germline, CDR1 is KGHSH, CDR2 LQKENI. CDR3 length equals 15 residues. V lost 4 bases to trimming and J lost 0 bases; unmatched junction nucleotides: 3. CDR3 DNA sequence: TGTGCCAGCTCACGTACAGGGGACTCTGGAAACACCATATATTTT. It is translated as CASSRTGDSGNTIYF.

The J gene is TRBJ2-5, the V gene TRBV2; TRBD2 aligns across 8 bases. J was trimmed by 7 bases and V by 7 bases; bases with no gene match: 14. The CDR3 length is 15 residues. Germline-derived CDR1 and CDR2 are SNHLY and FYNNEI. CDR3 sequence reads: CASKGPLAEAGTQYF. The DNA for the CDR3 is TGTGCCAGCAAGGGGCCACTAGCGGAGGCCGGGACCCAGTACTTC.

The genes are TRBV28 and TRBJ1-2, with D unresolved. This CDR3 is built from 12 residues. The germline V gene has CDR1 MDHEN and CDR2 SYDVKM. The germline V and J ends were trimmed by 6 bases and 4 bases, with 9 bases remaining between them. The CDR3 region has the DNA TGTGCCAGCAGGAGGAGTATCTATGGCTACACCTTC. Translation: CASRRSIYGYTF.

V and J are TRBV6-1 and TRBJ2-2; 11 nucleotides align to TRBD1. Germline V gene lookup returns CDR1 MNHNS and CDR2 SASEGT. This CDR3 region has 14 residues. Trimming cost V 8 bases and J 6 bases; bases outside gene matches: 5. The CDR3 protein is CASRTGGLAGELFF. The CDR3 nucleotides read TGTGCCAGCCGGACAGGGGGCCTCGCCGGGGAGCTGTTTTTT.

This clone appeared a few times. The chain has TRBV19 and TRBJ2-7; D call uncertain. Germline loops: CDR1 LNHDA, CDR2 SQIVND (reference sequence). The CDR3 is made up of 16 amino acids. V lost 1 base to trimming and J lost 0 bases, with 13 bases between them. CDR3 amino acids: CASSIVDSRISYEQYF. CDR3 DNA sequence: TGTGCCAGTAGTATAGTCGACTCTCGAATCTCCTACGAGCAGTACTTC.